The rows below give T cell receptor beta chains drawn from one sample of a study of T-cell reconstitution after alpha-beta-depleted transplantation in children. TCRdb recomputed calls from the PCR reads with MiXCR, one row per CDR3 protein. The sample contains 140,000 or so distinct CDR3 sequences, 7.5% to 9% of which appear only once. Sequences were derived from PBMCs, mostly from graft donor cells, sampled 180 days after TCRalphabeta/CD19-depleted stem cell transplant. All receptors come from a female patient between 2 and 15 years old who had a stem cell transplant for congenital amegakaryocytic thrombocytopenia, so the T cells may come from the graft donor. CDR3s include the opening cysteine and the closing phenylalanine or tryptophan. The order of the fields is V gene, J gene, D gene, CDR3 protein. D genes are given only for firm matches.

>TRBV7-2|TRBJ2-1|.
CASTKVLASYNEQFF
>TRBV7-2|TRBJ2-5|.
CASSLVTSTQETQYF
>TRBV29-1|TRBJ2-7|.
CSALGAFSYEQYF
>TRBV6-2/TRBV6-3|TRBJ2-1|.
CASTDSYNEQFF
>TRBV20-1|TRBJ2-1|.
CSARDYPQLLYNEQFF
>TRBV7-2|TRBJ2-5|TRBD2
CASGRLALETQYF
>TRBV12-3/TRBV12-4|TRBJ2-7|.
CASRFTQGLGGQQYF
>TRBV28|TRBJ1-1|.
CASSRLTAIEAFF
>TRBV5-1|TRBJ2-4|TRBD1
CASSQGQGAAKNIQYF
>TRBV20-1|TRBJ2-2|.
CSATGLANTGELFF
>TRBV20-1|TRBJ2-1|TRBD2
CSADSPGLADPMRQFF
>TRBV18|TRBJ2-1|.
CASSPLGTNEQFF
>TRBV2|TRBJ2-2|.
CASSEESTFRGNTGELFF
>TRBV12-3/TRBV12-4|TRBJ1-5|TRBD1
CASRRDRSNQPQHF
>TRBV6-1|TRBJ1-5|TRBD1
CASSEDRGRPRKQPQHF
>TRBV6-2/TRBV6-3|TRBJ1-5|.
CASSYSSGVVQPQHF
>TRBV20-1|TRBJ2-1|TRBD2
CSARDPGWGSGGAYNEQFF
>TRBV27|TRBJ2-7|.
CASSPDRYEQYF
>TRBV12-3/TRBV12-4|TRBJ1-1|.
CASSPGRANTEAFF
>TRBV4-1|TRBJ2-7|.
CASSQGVSYEQYF
>TRBV15|TRBJ2-5|.
CATSRALAITRETQYF
>TRBV5-1|TRBJ2-5|TRBD2
CASSSRLAGGQETQYF
>TRBV29-1|TRBJ2-7|.
CSVEESYEQYF
>TRBV5-1|TRBJ2-7|TRBD1
CASSLWGQLRDEQYF
>TRBV12-3/TRBV12-4|TRBJ2-3|TRBD2
CAISLLWLAGASTDTQYF
>TRBV12-3/TRBV12-4|TRBJ2-3|.
CASGRGATDTQYF
>TRBV20-1|TRBJ2-1|.
CSARKPSSYNEQFF
>TRBV4-1|TRBJ1-2|.
CASSQERGKSGYNGYTF
>TRBV20-1|TRBJ2-5|.
CSARLEFQETQYF
>TRBV12-3/TRBV12-4|TRBJ2-5|.
CASSVTGQETQYF
>TRBV20-1|TRBJ1-2|.
CSASAPGSTGYTF
>TRBV5-1|TRBJ2-5|TRBD2
CASSRTSGQGQETQYF
>TRBV20-1|TRBJ2-3|.
CSAREVSTDTQYF
>TRBV5-1|TRBJ2-3|TRBD2
CASSTPGLQYTDTQYF
>TRBV4-3|TRBJ2-1|.
CASSQDFFPAHNTYNEQFF
>TRBV28|TRBJ2-3|TRBD2
CASSLAGVKADTQYF
>TRBV10-3|TRBJ2-2|TRBD1
CAITSATGDTGELFF
>TRBV30|TRBJ1-1|.
CAWIGRWRTEAFF
>TRBV20-1|TRBJ1-2|.
CSARDMRRGGYTF
>TRBV11-2|TRBJ2-3|TRBD2
CASSDWTGGLTDTQYF
>TRBV24-1|TRBJ2-3|.
CATSDDGTDTQYF
>TRBV30|TRBJ2-1|.
CACQTSSYNEQFF
>TRBV12-3/TRBV12-4|TRBJ1-1|.
CASTSSHTNTEAFF
>TRBV4-1|TRBJ2-1|TRBD2
CASTPGLEWFNEQFF
>TRBV7-2|TRBJ1-4|.
CASRRGGGSEKLFF
>TRBV4-2|TRBJ2-7|.
CAGSQDTLYYEQYF
>TRBV28|TRBJ2-5|TRBD1
CASSLGGQRQETQYF
>TRBV5-1|TRBJ1-2|TRBD1
CASSWDRGYGYTF
>TRBV5-1|TRBJ2-5|.
CASSSARPFGHQETQYF